The rows below give T cell receptor beta chains drawn from one sample of a study of TIL therapy for anti-PD-1-resistant metastatic lung cancer. Using immunoSEQ multiplex PCR, the repertoire was profiled, and TCRdb retains in-frame clones only, with some absent. Here the sample spans over 7,500 clones, roughly 80% being singletons. The sample here was tumor tissue, taken at baseline. The receptors stem from a person between 25 and 80 years old with non-small cell lung cancer. CDR3s include the opening cysteine and the closing phenylalanine or tryptophan. D genes are given only for firm matches. Clone size is given for some rows only: seen once, a few or many times, or a class if the clone is expanded.

size	V	J	D	DNA	CDR3
.	TRBV11-3	TRBJ2-7	.	TGTGCCAGCAGTCCCACATGGAATTACGAGCAGTACTTC	CASSPTWNYEQYF
.	TRBV5-1	TRBJ1-2	TRBD1	TGCGCCAGCAGCCCGGGACAGGTAACCTATGGCTACACCTTC	CASSPGQVTYGYTF
.	TRBV7-2	TRBJ1-2	TRBD1	TGTGCCAGCAGCTTCCACAGGGGGCCGTGGGGCTACACCTTC	CASSFHRGPWGYTF
.	TRBV6-1	TRBJ1-1	TRBD1	TGTGCCAGCAGGGAGACAGGGTTAGGTGAAGCTTTCTTT	CASRETGLGEAFF
.	TRBV5-4	TRBJ1-1	.	TGTGCCAGCAGGACGGGGTCCGCGAACACTGAAGCTTTCTTT	CASRTGSANTEAFF
.	TRBV14	TRBJ2-1	TRBD1	TGTGCCAGCAGCCAAGGAGCCATGGGACAGGGGGCTTCCTACAATGAGCAGTTCTTC	CASSQGAMGQGASYNEQFF
.	TRBV4-1	TRBJ2-2	.	TGCGCCAGCAGCCAAGATCCGAGTGAGCTGAACACCGGGGAGCTGTTTTTT	CASSQDPSELNTGELFF
once	TRBV28	TRBJ1-1	.	TGTGCCAGCAGTTTGCAGAACACTGAAGCTTTCTTT	CASSLQNTEAFF
.	TRBV9	TRBJ2-1	TRBD1	TGTGCCAGCAGCGGGGGACAGGGTGAAACCTACAATGAGCAGTTCTTC	CASSGGQGETYNEQFF
.	TRBV15	TRBJ2-5	.	TGTGCCACCAGCAGAGATCTGGAGACCCAGTACTTC	CATSRDLETQYF
.	TRBV7-8	TRBJ2-2	TRBD2	TGTGCCAGCGGCCGCGGGGGTCGCCGTAACACCGGGGAGCTGTTTTTT	CASGRGGRRNTGELFF
once	TRBV27	TRBJ1-5	.	TGTGCCAGCAGTTTACGACAATATAGCAATCAGCCCCAGCATTTT	CASSLRQYSNQPQHF
.	TRBV7-9	TRBJ2-7	.	TGTGCCAGCGGGCGGTGGGACGAGCAGTACTTC	CASGRWDEQYF
few	TRBV7-9	TRBJ1-5	.	TGTGCCAGCAGTACGGGGGGTTATCAGCCCCAGCATTTT	CASSTGGYQPQHF
.	TRBV28	TRBJ1-4	.	TGTGCCAGCAGGATTAGGGGTGAAAAACTGTTTTTT	CASRIRGEKLFF
.	TRBV7-2	TRBJ2-2	TRBD1	TGTGCCAGCAGCTCAAAGACAGGGGGGAACACCGGGGAGCTGTTTTTT	CASSSKTGGNTGELFF
.	TRBV18	TRBJ2-7	TRBD2	TGTGCCAGCTCACCTCCGACTAGCGGGAGGAACGAGCAGTACTTC	CASSPPTSGRNEQYF
.	TRBV5-4	TRBJ2-3	.	TGTGCCAGCAGCTTAGGAGGAGTCCTAGCGGATACGCAGTATTTT	CASSLGGVLADTQYF
.	TRBV10-2	TRBJ1-1	TRBD1	TGCGCCAGCGGAGGGGGCGCCGGAGCTGAAGCTTTCTTT	CASGGGAGAEAFF
.	TRBV7-9	TRBJ2-3	TRBD1	TGTGCCAGCAGCTTATCTGGGACAGGCACAGATACGCAGTATTTT	CASSLSGTGTDTQYF
once	TRBV19	TRBJ1-5	.	TGTGCCAGTAGTATAGAGGGGGCAGGGATGCAGCCCCAGCATTTT	CASSIEGAGMQPQHF
.	TRBV4-3	TRBJ1-4	.	TGCGCCAGCAGCCAAGACCCCGGAGGGCAGGGAGTTGAAAAACTGTTTTTT	CASSQDPGGQGVEKLFF
large	TRBV28	TRBJ1-5	.	TGTGCCAGCAGTCTCTTCCTCACGAATCCCAATCAGCCCCAGCATTTT	CASSLFLTNPNQPQHF
.	TRBV14	TRBJ1-2	.	TGTGCCAGCAGCCAGCTGGGACCTTCCCGAGGCTATGGCTACACCTTC	CASSQLGPSRGYGYTF
.	TRBV6-5	TRBJ2-7	.	TGTGCCAGCACCTCTCCAGGACGATACGAGCAGTACTTC	CASTSPGRYEQYF
few	TRBV7-2	TRBJ1-4	.	TGTGCCAGCAGCTTCACTAGGGAAAAACTGTTTTTT	CASSFTREKLFF
.	TRBV7-7	TRBJ2-3	TRBD2	TGTGCCAGCAGTTCGGCATCCGGGGGGGCCTTAGAAGATACGCAGTATTTT	CASSSASGGALEDTQYF
.	TRBV18	TRBJ2-7	TRBD2	TGTGCCAGCTCACCTGGACTAGCGGGGAGCTCCTACGAGCAGTACTTC	CASSPGLAGSSYEQYF
.	TRBV28	TRBJ2-1	.	TGTGCCAGCAGCTCTAACGGGAATGAGCAGTTCTTC	CASSSNGNEQFF
.	TRBV27	TRBJ2-1	.	TGTGCCAGCAGTTTCAACAGGCAGACCTACAATGAGCAGTTCTTC	CASSFNRQTYNEQFF
.	TRBV7-9	TRBJ1-1	TRBD1	TGTGCCAGCAGCTTGACAGGGGACACTGAAGCTTTCTTT	CASSLTGDTEAFF
few	TRBV7-9	TRBJ1-6	.	TGTGCCAGCAGCCCCAAACCGGGGAATTCACCCCTCCACTTT	CASSPKPGNSPLHF
.	TRBV29-1	TRBJ1-2	.	TGCAGCGGCAGGCTTAATAACTATGGCTACACCTTC	CSGRLNNYGYTF
.	TRBV7-3	TRBJ1-1	.	TGTGCCAGCAGCCCTGGTTGGGTGGATGAAGCTTTCTTT	CASSPGWVDEAFF
once	TRBV18	TRBJ2-7	.	TGTGCCAGCTCCCTCAGACTATACGAGCAGTACTTC	CASSLRLYEQYF
once	TRBV10-3	TRBJ1-4	.	TGTGCCATCAGTGAGTCTCAGGGATATGAAAAACTGTTTTTT	CAISESQGYEKLFF
once	TRBV10-3	TRBJ2-1	TRBD2	TGTGCCATCAGTGAGAAACTAGCGCCAAACGATGAGCAGTTCTTC	CAISEKLAPNDEQFF
.	TRBV11-1	TRBJ1-4	.	TGTGCCAGCAGCGCGGGCCTGGCTAATGAAAAACTGTTTTTT	CASSAGLANEKLFF
once	TRBV6-1	TRBJ2-3	TRBD2	TGTGCCAGCAGTGCAGATAGGACTAGCGGGGTGGGCACAGATACGCAGTATTTT	CASSADRTSGVGTDTQYF
.	TRBV4-3	TRBJ2-7	.	TGCGCCAGCAGCCAAGATATTAGATCAGGCTACGAGCAGTACTTC	CASSQDIRSGYEQYF